This T cell receptor beta chain derives from a study of cytomegalovirus exposure and HLA in healthy donors. Study-wide results and caveats: In a later analysis, DRB1 alleles had the most associated TCRs; HLA-C alleles the fewest. The study listed some 160 cytomegalovirus-associated TCR beta chains. Earlier analysis yielded a pattern in which most TCR beta V segments were productive about 90% or about 30% of the time. In a later analysis, HLA-associated beta chains showed higher expansion and lower generation probabilities than comparable chains.

Amplification used 60 Vbeta primers and 13 Jbeta primers. Profiling relied on immunoSEQ multiplex PCR, and the TCRdb table lists in-frame clones only, not all of them. The sample consists of about 130,000 clones, roughly 80% of them appearing once. Details on this clone: Its antigen is unidentified.

The CDR3 is made up of 12 amino acids. CDR1 is GTSNPN and CDR2 is SVGIG in the germline V gene (reference sequence). V was cut by 3 bases and J by 3 bases, with 6 bases left in between. This TCR was recovered from a boy aged 5-17 years in good health and CMV-seronegative. The V call is TRBV30, the J call TRBJ2-1; D is unresolved. The sample taken for sequencing was PBMCs. CDR3 residues: CAWSPVYNEQFF. DNA of the CDR3: TGTGCCTGGAGCCCCGTCTACAATGAGCAGTTCTTC.